The 21 T cell receptor beta chains given below trace back to one sample, sequenced in a study of blood T cell repertoires in COVID-19. Method: immunoSEQ multiplex PCR; TCRdb's copy keeps in-frame clones and lacks some. The table has approximately 180,000 clones, about 85% seen once. The sequenced sample consisted of PBMCs or T cells enriched from blood (not recorded which). These receptors originate from a middle-aged man who had recovered from COVID-19.

The J gene is TRBJ2-7, the V gene TRBV30; possible D gene TRBD1, 6 bases. The germline V gene has CDR1 GTSNPN and CDR2 SVGIG (reference sequence). The ends were cut back, 3 bases at V and 2 bases at J, with 17 bases in the middle. The CDR3 runs 15 residues. The CDR3 sequence is CAWSESRDKAYEQYF. The CDR3 DNA reads TGTGCCTGGAGCGAGAGCCGGGACAAAGCCTACGAGCAGTACTTC.

The chain couples TRBV10-2 to TRBJ2-1, with TRBD1 as a possible D gene (6 bases). The CDR3 is 15 residues long. Trimming cost V 3 bases and J 2 bases, with 11 bases left between them. Germline CDR1 is WSHSY and CDR2 is SAAADI. For the CDR3, the DNA is TGCGCCAGCAGTGACACAGGGCACCCCTACAATGAGCAGTTCTTC. Translating it yields CASSDTGHPYNEQFF.

V usage is TRBV11-3 and J usage is TRBJ1-1; the D is unclear. V lost 4 bases, J lost 4 bases, and 10 bases lay in between. The length of the CDR3 is 13 residues. Germline lookup yields CDR1 SGHNT and CDR2 YENEEA. DNA for the CDR3: TGTGCCAGCAGCTCCATAGGAGGCACTGAAGCTTTCTTT. It codes for CASSSIGGTEAFF.

V and J are TRBV6-5 and TRBJ2-7; 7 bases map to TRBD1. Germline V gene data show CDR1 as MNHEY and CDR2 as SVGAGI. V dropped 5 bases and J dropped 2; count of bases not matched to a gene: 9. The CDR3 totals 15 residues. The CDR3 nucleotides are TGTGCCAGCAGTACCCGGACAGGAGAAGCCTACGAGCAGTACTTC. As protein: CASSTRTGEAYEQYF.

This chain joins TRBV9 and TRBJ1-2; 7 positions agree with TRBD1. V lost 1 base and J lost 5; bases outside the gene matches: 5. This CDR3 comprises 14 residues. Germline CDR1 is SGDLS and CDR2 is YYNGEE. The CDR3: CASSVRTGPYGYTF. Here the CDR3 DNA reads TGTGCCAGCAGCGTAAGGACAGGCCCTTATGGCTACACCTTC.

In its sample, this clone was seen a few times. V and J are TRBV9 and TRBJ1-6; 7 bases align to TRBD1. The V gene's germline CDR1 is SGDLS and CDR2 YYNGEE. Trimming took 3 bases from V and 5 from J; bases not matched to a gene: 5. The CDR3 extends over 15 amino acids. CDR3 region: CASSEGGLDNSPLHF. The CDR3 bases are TGTGCCAGCAGCGAAGGGGGCCTGGATAATTCACCCCTCCACTTT.

The chain employs TRBV12-2 and TRBJ1-2. TRBV12-2 is designated a pseudogene. CDR3 length: 16 amino acids. The CDR3 here is CASRLRNGGMAYGYTF. The CDR3 nucleotides are TGTGCAAGTCGCTTGAGAAATGGGGGGATGGCTTATGGCTACACCTTC.

The CDR3: CASINPRAANTEAFF. The CDR3 DNA sequence: TGCGCCAGCATTAACCCCAGGGCAGCGAACACTGAAGCTTTCTTT. The chain joins TRBV10-2 to TRBJ1-1, with a weak D call TRBD1 (5 bases). The V end lost 7 bases, the J end lost 1 base, and 16 bases lay between the germline ends. The germline gives CDR1 WSHSY, CDR2 SAAADI. This CDR3 has 15 residues.

CDR3 sequence: CASSFLGPSNTEAFF. The CDR3 DNA reads TGTGCCAGCAGCTTCCTGGGGCCTTCAAACACTGAAGCTTTCTTT. The chain joins TRBV5-6 to TRBJ1-1, with TRBD1 as a possible D gene (5 bases). The CDR3 runs to 15 residues. The germline CDR1 and CDR2 sequences are SGHDT and YYEEEE. Trimming cost V 2 bases and J 2 bases, with 13 bases left between them.

This clone turned up a few times. The rearrangement links TRBV2 to TRBJ1-1; D might be TRBD1 (5 bases). Trimming took 7 bases from V and 2 from J, leaving 11 bases between them. The CDR3 runs 13 residues. Germline V gives CDR1 SNHLY, CDR2 FYNNEI. The CDR3 loop reads CASTKGENTEAFF. The CDR3, as DNA: TGTGCCAGCACCAAAGGGGAAAACACTGAAGCTTTCTTT.

This clone was seen only once. The rearrangement joins TRBV12-3 or TRBV12-4 to TRBJ2-3, with TRBD2 matching over 9 bases. The J segment lost 5 bases and the V segment lost 6 bases, leaving 3 bases of the junction unmatched. The CDR3 length is 13 residues. The CDR3 region is CASRRGGRDTQYF. Here the CDR3 DNA reads TGTGCCAGCAGGCGGGGGGGGAGAGATACGCAGTATTTT.

This rearrangement joins TRBV5-1 to TRBJ2-7; TRBD1 matches at 7 bases. The junction had 4 bases not matched to a gene; V was cut back by 2 bases and J by 2 bases. CDR3 length equals 14 residues. Germline CDR1 is SGHRS and CDR2 is YFSETQ. Here the CDR3 reads CASSFDRAAYEQYF. As DNA, the CDR3 is TGCGCCAGCAGCTTTGACAGGGCCGCCTACGAGCAGTACTTC.

The rearrangement joins TRBV6-5 to TRBJ2-7, with D maybe TRBD1 (6 bases). Looked up from germline, CDR1 is MNHEY and CDR2 is SVGAGI. There are 12 residues in the CDR3. Deletions cut 6 bases from V and 5 bases from J, with 11 bases between. The CDR3 here is CASRNRVHEQYF. The CDR3 DNA reads TGTGCCAGCAGAAACAGGGTTCACGAGCAGTACTTC.

The J gene is TRBJ2-4, the V gene TRBV14; TRBD2 might be the D (5 bases). V shed 5 bases and J shed 10 bases, with 15 bases lying between them. Germline CDR1 reads SGHDN; CDR2 reads FVKESK. This CDR3 contains 13 residues. The CDR3 loop is CASSVTPRGIQYF. The CDR3 DNA is TGTGCCAGCAGCGTAACACCAAGAGGGATTCAGTACTTC. Together with reference TRBV14 and TRBJ2-4, the CDR3 gives the full variable domain: EAGVTQFPSHSVIEKGQTVTLRCDPISGHDNLYWYRRVMGKEIKFLLHFVKESKQDESGMPNNRFLAERTGGTYSTLKVQPAELEDSGVYFCASSVTPRGIQYFGAGTRLSVL.

The chain uses TRBV2 and TRBJ1-1, with D possibly TRBD1 on 6 matching bases. The CDR3 consists of 14 residues. Germline CDR1 is SNHLY and CDR2 is FYNNEI. Trimming stripped 3 bases from V and 8 bases from J, with 16 bases between. The CDR3 sequence is CASSDDLSRGEAFF. The DNA of the CDR3 is TGTGCCAGCAGTGACGATTTATCGAGGGGGGAAGCTTTCTTT.

V gene TRBV7-8 combines with J gene TRBJ2-1; tentatively, D is TRBD1 (6 bases). CDR1 and CDR2 from the germline V gene are SGHVS and FQNEAQ. Deletions cut 4 bases from V and 1 base from J, with 14 bases between. CDR3 length equals 16 residues. In DNA form, the CDR3 reads TGTGCCAGCAGCTCGCGTCACCAGGGGTCCTACAATGAGCAGTTCTTC. Translated, it gives CASSSRHQGSYNEQFF.

The table lists this clone with a few counts. The J gene is TRBJ1-2, the V gene TRBV29-1; D might be TRBD1 (5 bases). This CDR3 contains 12 residues. The V gene's germline CDR1 is SQVTM and CDR2 ANQGSEA. V lost 5 bases to trimming and J lost 5 bases, with 12 bases between them. The CDR3 protein is CSVFWGEYGYTF. The CDR3 nucleotides are TGCAGCGTTTTTTGGGGGGAGTATGGCTACACCTTC. Together with reference TRBV29-1 and TRBJ1-2, the CDR3 gives the full variable domain: SAVISQKPSRDICQRGTSLTIQCQVDSQVTMMFWYRQQPGQSLTLIATANQGSEATYESGFVIDKFPISRPNLTFSTLTVSNMSPEDSSIYLCSVFWGEYGYTFGSGTRLTVV.

This chain connects TRBV5-1 to TRBJ2-3; TRBD1 matches 7 bases. The CDR3 length is 15 residues. Germline V CDR1 and CDR2: SGHRS, YFSETQ. V trimming: 2 bases; J trimming: 2 bases; junction bases outside the gene matches: 5. CDR3 sequence: CASSLEGQPTDTQYF. CDR3 nucleotides: TGCGCCAGCAGCTTAGAGGGACAGCCCACAGATACGCAGTATTTT.

The chain links TRBV3-1 (or the pseudogene TRBV3-2) to TRBJ2-2; TRBD1 is a possible D gene (6 bases). V lost 1 base to trimming and J lost 5 bases, with 8 bases between them. The CDR3 runs 14 residues. Germline CDR1 and CDR2: LGHDT and YNNKEL (reference sequence). CDR3 nucleotide sequence: TGTGCCAGCAGCCAAGTACAGGGAACCGGGGAGCTGTTTTTT. It encodes CASSQVQGTGELFF.

V usage is TRBV29-1 and J usage is TRBJ2-2; tentative D call: TRBD2 (6 bases). CDR3 length: 13 amino acids. The V end was cut by 1 base, the J end by 7 bases, with 10 bases between. Germline values: CDR1 SQVTM, CDR2 ANQGSEA. The CDR3 DNA sequence: TGCAGCGTTGAAGTCTTGGAGGGCGGGGAGCTGTTTTTT. Protein sequence: CSVEVLEGGELFF.

The chain employs TRBV2 and TRBJ1-5; TRBD1 agrees at 7 bases. The CDR3 is made up of 16 amino acids. Trimming at V came to 0 bases and at J to 6 bases, leaving 8 bases not matched to a gene. Germline V lookup: CDR1 SNHLY, CDR2 FYNNEI. CDR3 protein: CASSEALKYRGQPQHF. The DNA for the CDR3 is TGTGCCAGCAGTGAAGCTTTAAAATACAGGGGTCAGCCCCAGCATTTT.